The sequence of this T cell receptor beta chain was determined in a study of shared clonotypes between healthy human individuals. Whole-study results and caveats: Naive subsets usually exceeded memory subsets in estimated richness. The generation probabilities recorded for non-shared clonotypes fell below those of clonotypes shared by all four donors.

Donors were healthy HIV-negative adults without recently reported acute infections or vaccinations. Trimming removed 3 bases from V and 4 bases from J, with 15 bases in between. The germline gives CDR1 MGHRA, CDR2 YSYEKL. The length of the CDR3 is 16 residues. Assay execution took place at the deep level. The protocol was immunoSEQ multiplex PCR, while the TCRdb copy is restricted to in-frame clones and leaves out a portion. The repertoire holds under 600,000 clones, with around 97% as singletons. This clone has only one observation. What it recognizes is unknown. The rearrangement uses TRBV4-1 and TRBJ2-2; D is perhaps TRBD2 (6 bases). This sequence originates from a young woman in good health. The sequenced sample was naive CD4+ T cells sorted from blood. Described subset: CD45RA+ positively selected. The CDR3 protein is CASSQRRDLSTGELFF. For the CDR3, the DNA is TGCGCCAGCAGCCAGAGGCGGGATTTGTCCACCGGGGAGCTGTTTTTT.